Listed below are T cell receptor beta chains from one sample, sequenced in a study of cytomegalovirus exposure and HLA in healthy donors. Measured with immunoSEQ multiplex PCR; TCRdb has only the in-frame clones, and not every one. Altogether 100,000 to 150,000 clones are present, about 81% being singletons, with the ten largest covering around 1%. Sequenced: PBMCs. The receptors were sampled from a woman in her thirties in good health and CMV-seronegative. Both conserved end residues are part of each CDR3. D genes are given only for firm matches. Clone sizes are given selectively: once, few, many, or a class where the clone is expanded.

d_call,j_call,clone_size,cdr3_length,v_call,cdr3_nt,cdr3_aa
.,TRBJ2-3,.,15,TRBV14,TGTGCCAGCAGCCAAGATGAGCACTTCACAGATACGCAGTATTTT,CASSQDEHFTDTQYF
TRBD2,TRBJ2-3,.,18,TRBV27,TGTGCCAGCAGTTTAACTAGCGGGGGGACCCAATACACAGATACGCAGTATTTT,CASSLTSGGTQYTDTQYF
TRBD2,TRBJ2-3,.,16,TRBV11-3,TGTGCCAGCAGCTTAGTGACCCGGGAGGGTCAAGATACGCAGTATTTT,CASSLVTREGQDTQYF
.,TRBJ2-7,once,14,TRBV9,TGTGCCAGCAGCGTAGGGTGGGGCCCCTACGAGCAGTACTTC,CASSVGWGPYEQYF
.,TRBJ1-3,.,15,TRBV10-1,TGCGCCACCGCGGGGGGCCACAGCTCTGGAAACACCATATATTTT,CATAGGHSSGNTIYF
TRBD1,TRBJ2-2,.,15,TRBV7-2,TGTGCCAGCAGCTTAGTACAGGGGGCGGCTGGGGAGCTGTTTTTT,CASSLVQGAAGELFF
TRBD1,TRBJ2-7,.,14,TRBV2,TGTGCCAGCAGCAGGGACAGCGGCAACTACGAGCAGTACTTC,CASSRDSGNYEQYF
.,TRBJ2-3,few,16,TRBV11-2,TGTGCCAGCAGCCCTTGGGTGGGGACTCCCACAGATACGCAGTATTTT,CASSPWVGTPTDTQYF
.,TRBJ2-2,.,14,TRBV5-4,TGTGCCAGCAGCTTGGACATGAACACCGGGGAGCTGTTTTTT,CASSLDMNTGELFF
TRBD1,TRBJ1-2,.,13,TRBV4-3,TGCGCCAGCAGCCAACCAGGGGGTTATGGCTACACCTTC,CASSQPGGYGYTF
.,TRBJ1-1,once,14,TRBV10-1,TGCGCCAGCAGTGAGTCTCCCGGGAACGCTGAGGCTTTCTTT,CASSESPGNAEAFF
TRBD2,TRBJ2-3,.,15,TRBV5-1,TGCGCCAGCAGTTCACTAGCGCGAAACACAGATACGCAGTATTTT,CASSSLARNTDTQYF
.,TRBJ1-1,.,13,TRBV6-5,TGTGCCAGCAGCTTCCTTCGGGGCACTGAAGCTTTCTTT,CASSFLRGTEAFF
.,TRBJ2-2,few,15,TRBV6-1,TGTGCCAGCAGAATTACGGCGGTTACCACCGGGGAGCTGTTTTTT,CASRITAVTTGELFF
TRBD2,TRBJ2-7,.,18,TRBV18,TGTGCCAGCTCACCCATTGGACTAGCGGGAGGCCGCTCCTACGAGCAGTACTTC,CASSPIGLAGGRSYEQYF
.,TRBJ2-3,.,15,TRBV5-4,TGTGCCAGCAGCTTGGTAGGTGAGGCCACAGATACGCAGTATTTT,CASSLVGEATDTQYF
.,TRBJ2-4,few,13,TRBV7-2,TGTGCCAGCAGTCGTTTGGAGAAAAACATTCAGTACTTC,CASSRLEKNIQYF
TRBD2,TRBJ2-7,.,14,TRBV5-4,TGTGCCAGCAGTTTAGCGGGGGGGACATACGAGCAGTACTTC,CASSLAGGTYEQYF
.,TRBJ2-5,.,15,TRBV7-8,TGTGCCAGCAGCTTTGTACAGGGAGTCTACGAGACCCAGTACTTC,CASSFVQGVYETQYF
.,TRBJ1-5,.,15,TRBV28,TGTGCCAGCTTGCAAGGAGGGATTCGAGGGCAGCCCCAGCATTTT,CASLQGGIRGQPQHF
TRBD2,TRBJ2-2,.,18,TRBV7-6,TGTGCCAGCAGCTTAAAAACTAGCGGGAGGGCGAACACCGGGGAGCTGTTTTTT,CASSLKTSGRANTGELFF
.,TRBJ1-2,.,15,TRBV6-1,TGTGCCAGCAGTGAAGTGATGCGGCCATTTTACGGCTACACCTTC,CASSEVMRPFYGYTF
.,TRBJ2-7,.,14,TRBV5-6,TGTGCCAGCAGCTCATCCGGGACATCTTACGAGCAGTACTTC,CASSSSGTSYEQYF
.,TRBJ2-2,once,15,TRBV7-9,TGTGCCAGCAGCTTAGCTTCAGTGAACACCGGGGAGCTGTTTTTT,CASSLASVNTGELFF
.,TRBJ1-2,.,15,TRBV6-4,TGTGCCAGCGGGGGTTTGGGAGGAATTGGATATGGCTACACCTTC,CASGGLGGIGYGYTF
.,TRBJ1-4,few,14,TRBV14,TGTGCCAGCAGCCAAGCGGCACGGGATGGGAAACTGTTTTTT,CASSQAARDGKLFF